These 29 T cell receptor beta chains were sequenced from one sample in a study of naive and memory T cell subsets. Study conclusions and caveats: Especially in CD8 cells, naive repertoires contained a few larger clonotypes, possibly CD45RA-re-expressing memory cells.

Antigen specificity for these receptors is unknown. Both TRBC1 and TRBC2 were covered by a beta constant-region primer of two equimolar oligonucleotides. Nested alpha and beta constant-region primers with the SP2 primer drove four PCR rounds on ligated cDNA. From the UMI-ligation and nested PCR reads, TCRdb called clonotypes with MiXCR, one entry per CDR3 protein. Of over 110,000 distinct CDR3 sequences in the sample, more than 15% are singletons; the top ten hold about 0.63%. The sample consisted of naive CD8+ T cells from blood. These receptors were collected from a human donor in good health.

The CDR3 sequence: CASSQDRAVQYEQYF. The DNA for the CDR3 is TGCGCCAGCAGCCAAGATAGGGCTGTCCAATACGAGCAGTACTTC. The rearrangement links TRBV4-3 to TRBJ2-7; D unclear. Germline CDR1 and CDR2: LGHNA and YSLEER. The CDR3 contains 15 residues. V was shortened by 0 bases and J by 4 bases, with 13 bases between the two germline ends.

This clonotype occurred a few times. V gene TRBV27 combines with J gene TRBJ1-1; D gene ambiguous. The V end lost 2 bases, the J end lost 3 bases, and 10 bases lay between the germline ends. CDR1 and CDR2 from the germline V gene are MNHEY and SMNVEV (reference sequence). The CDR3 has 14 amino acids. In nucleotides, the CDR3 is TGTGCCAGCAGTTTAGTCTCCGGTGACACTGAAGCTTTCTTT. Translated, it gives CASSLVSGDTEAFF.

There are a few counts of this clonotype. The CDR3 loop is CASSPLAGGPYNEQFF. The CDR3, as DNA: TGTGCCAGCAGCCCCCTAGCGGGAGGGCCCTACAATGAGCAGTTCTTC. The chain carries TRBV7-9 and TRBJ2-1; 12 bases are shared with TRBD2. Per the germline V gene, CDR1 is SEHNR and CDR2 is FQNEAQ (reference sequence). The trim removed 5 bases at V and 2 bases at J, leaving 4 bases unmatched. The CDR3 totals 16 residues.

This clonotype is deemed large (0.1 to 1%). The J gene is TRBJ2-3, the V gene TRBV6-2 or TRBV6-3; D remains ambiguous. The V gene lost 2 bases and the J gene lost 2 bases, with 5 bases spanning the gap. The length of the CDR3 is 13 residues. The germline CDR1 and CDR2 sequences are MNHEY and SVGEGT. Here the CDR3 reads CASSYRDTDTQYF. Here the CDR3 DNA reads TGTGCCAGCAGTTACAGGGACACAGATACGCAGTATTTT.

The CDR3 sequence is CSVREYEQYF. The CDR3 nucleotides read TGCAGCGTGAGGGAGTACGAGCAGTACTTC. The V call is TRBV29-1, the J call TRBJ2-7; perhaps TRBD2 as D (5 bases). V was shortened by 6 bases and J by 4 bases, with 7 bases between the two germline ends. Germline V gives CDR1 SQVTM, CDR2 ANQGSEA. The CDR3 is 10 amino acids.

The chain has TRBV7-9 and TRBJ1-4; TRBD1 is a possible D gene (6 bases). This CDR3 has 15 amino acids. CDR1 is SEHNR, CDR2 FQNEAQ, per germline (reference sequence). Trimming cost V 0 bases and J 8 bases, with 13 bases left between them. CDR3 nucleotides: TGTGCCAGCAGCTTAGCGAGCAGGGGTTGGGAAAAACTGTTTTTT. Encoded protein: CASSLASRGWEKLFF. Full variable domain (rest looked up from reference TRBV7-9 and TRBJ1-4): DTGVSQNPRHKITKRGQNVTFRCDPISEHNRLYWYRQTLGQGPEFLTYFQNEAQLEKSRLLSDRFSAERPKGSFSTLEIQRTEQGDSAMYLCASSLASRGWEKLFFGSGTQLSVL.

The CDR3 is CASSQAVRGNTEAFF. The CDR3, as DNA: TGTGCCAGCAGTCAGGCCGTCCGGGGGAACACTGAAGCTTTCTTT. This chain links TRBV28 with TRBJ1-1; D gene ambiguous. This CDR3 has 15 residues. Trimming removed 5 bases at V and 1 base at J, with 14 bases between. Per the germline V gene, CDR1 is MDHEN and CDR2 is SYDVKM. Drawing the rest from reference TRBV28 and TRBJ1-1, the complete variable domain is DVKVTQSSRYLVKRTGEKVFLECVQDMDHENMFWYRQDPGLGLRLIYFSYDVKMKEKGDIPEGYSVSREKKERFSLILESASTNQTSMYLCASSQAVRGNTEAFFGQGTRLTVV.

This clonotype was detected only once. This chain uses TRBV11-2 with TRBJ1-2, with D maybe TRBD1 (5 bases). The CDR3 length is 13 residues. CDR1 and CDR2 (germline): SGHAT, FQNNGV. V was clipped by 4 bases and J by 4 bases, with 10 bases between them. The CDR3 sequence is CASSSRQSYGYTF. The CDR3 DNA follows: TGTGCCAGCAGCTCCCGACAGTCCTATGGCTACACCTTC. Full variable domain (rest looked up from reference TRBV11-2 and TRBJ1-2): EAGVAQSPRYKIIEKRQSVAFWCNPISGHATLYWYQQILGQGPKLLIQFQNNGVVDDSQLPKDRFSAERLKGVDSTLKIQPAKLEDSAVYLCASSSRQSYGYTFGSGTRLTVV.

The chain recombines TRBV19 with TRBJ2-7; no clear D gene. Germline V gene data show CDR1 as LNHDA and CDR2 as SQIVND (reference sequence). V lost 1 base and J lost 3, with 4 bases in between. CDR3 size: 12 residues. CDR3 sequence (DNA): TGTGCCAGTAGTATAGTCGGCTACGAGCAGTACTTC. This encodes CASSIVGYEQYF.

The sample holds a few counts of this clonotype. The V and J genes are TRBV28 and TRBJ2-5, with D possibly being TRBD2 (5 bases). This CDR3 is 13 amino acids long. The ends were cut back, 5 bases at V and 10 bases at J, with 17 bases in the middle. Germline CDR1 MDHEN, CDR2 SYDVKM. CDR3 amino acids: CASSTNPQRDQYF. DNA of the CDR3: TGTGCCAGCAGTACAAACCCCCAACGGGACCAGTACTTC.

This clonotype was counted a few times. The chain recombines TRBV5-6 with TRBJ2-3; the D gene is possibly TRBD2 (6 bases). CDR3 length: 16 residues. Germline CDR1 SGHDT, CDR2 YYEEEE. Trimming removed 4 bases at V and 6 bases at J, with 21 bases between. The CDR3 sequence is CASSTVAASGWDTQYF. In nucleotides, the CDR3 is TGTGCCAGCAGCACAGTAGCGGCATCAGGATGGGATACGCAGTATTTT.

J is TRBJ1-5 and V is TRBV19; unclear D gene. This CDR3 region has 12 residues. Germline V lookup: CDR1 LNHDA, CDR2 SQIVND (reference sequence). The germline V and J ends were trimmed by 7 bases and 5 bases, with 9 bases remaining between them. The CDR3, as DNA: TGTGCCAGTAAGAAACAGCATCAGCCCCAGCATTTT. Residues: CASKKQHQPQHF. Combining the CDR3 with reference TRBV19 and TRBJ1-5 gives the whole variable domain DGGITQSPKYLFRKEGQNVTLSCEQNLNHDAMYWYRQDPGQGLRLIYYSQIVNDFQKGDIAEGYSVSREKKESFPLTVTSAQKNPTAFYLCASKKQHQPQHFGDGTRLSIL.

The chain is built from TRBV20-1 and TRBJ2-7; D assignment may be TRBD1 or TRBD2 (5 bases each). CDR3 size: 11 residues. V was trimmed by 3 bases and J by 5 bases, leaving 8 bases between them. Germline V lookup: CDR1 DFQATT, CDR2 SNEGSKA (reference sequence). The CDR3 loop reads CSARRGNEQYF. The CDR3 coding sequence is TGCAGTGCTAGGAGGGGTAACGAGCAGTACTTC.

This chain links TRBV7-9 with TRBJ2-1, with 12 bases lining up with TRBD2. V lost 5 bases to trimming and J lost 7 bases; unmatched junction nucleotides: 6. This CDR3 is 15 amino acids long. Germline V CDR1 and CDR2: SEHNR, FQNEAQ (reference sequence). The DNA of the CDR3 is TGTGCCAGCAGCATACTAGCGGGAGGTACTAATGAGCAGTTCTTC. Residues: CASSILAGGTNEQFF.

This clonotype was seen more than once but under ten times. The chain links TRBV20-1 to TRBJ1-2; D is uncertain. CDR3 size: 13 residues. Germline loops: CDR1 DFQATT, CDR2 SNEGSKA (reference sequence). Trimming took 5 bases from V and 4 from J, leaving 14 bases between them. The CDR3 here is CSARPRWAYGYTF. In DNA form, the CDR3 reads TGCAGTGCTCGCCCGAGATGGGCCTATGGCTACACCTTC.

This clonotype has just a few counts. V usage is TRBV28 and J usage is TRBJ2-5, with no clear D. The CDR3 runs 15 residues. V lost 6 bases and J 1 base, leaving 15 bases between the germline ends. CDR1 and CDR2 from the germline V gene are MDHEN and SYDVKM. The CDR3, as DNA: TGTGCCAGCAGCAGCGTTCCCGACACCCAAGAGACCCAGTACTTC. The encoded protein is CASSSVPDTQETQYF. The whole variable domain, remainder taken from reference TRBV28 and TRBJ2-5, is DVKVTQSSRYLVKRTGEKVFLECVQDMDHENMFWYRQDPGLGLRLIYFSYDVKMKEKGDIPEGYSVSREKKERFSLILESASTNQTSMYLCASSSVPDTQETQYFGPGTRLLVL.

The chain couples TRBV6-2 or TRBV6-3 to TRBJ1-5; the D gene is possibly TRBD1 (5 bases). Between the trimmed V and J ends, which lost 4 bases and 3 bases, there was a span of 16 bases. This CDR3 is built from 16 residues. Germline V gene data show CDR1 as MNHEY and CDR2 as SVGEGT. The CDR3, as DNA: TGTGCCAGCAGTTCGTACAGCCAAGGGGTCAATCAGCCCCAGCATTTT. Protein: CASSSYSQGVNQPQHF.

This chain uses TRBV10-3 with TRBJ2-7, with TRBD2 identical over 7 bases. Germline-derived CDR1 and CDR2 are ENHRY and SYGVKD. Trimming took 11 bases from V and 2 from J; bases not matched to a gene: 9. CDR3 length equals 13 residues. The CDR3, as DNA: TGTGCCGCGGCTAGCGGATTACCCTACGAGCAGTACTTC. The encoded protein is CAAASGLPYEQYF.

This clonotype appeared a few times. The rearrangement links TRBV27 to TRBJ2-7, with D maybe TRBD2 (5 bases). V gave up 3 bases and J gave up 2 bases, with 17 bases separating them. CDR1 MNHEY and CDR2 SMNVEV come from the germline V gene (reference sequence). The CDR3 contains 16 residues. CDR3: CASSFRPLRGAYEQYF. The CDR3 region has the DNA TGTGCCAGCAGTTTTCGTCCCCTCCGGGGAGCCTACGAGCAGTACTTC.

The chain has TRBV5-1 and TRBJ2-3; D may be TRBD1 (6 bases). Germline CDR1 SGHRS, CDR2 YFSETQ. This CDR3 is 14 amino acids long. V was clipped by 6 bases and J by 4 bases, with 15 bases between them. The CDR3 DNA reads as TGCGCCAGCAACCCAGGGGAGTACTCAGATACGCAGTATTTT. It translates to CASNPGEYSDTQYF.

This clonotype was seen a few times. The V gene is TRBV29-1, the J gene TRBJ1-1; tentative D call: TRBD1 (6 bases). This CDR3 is 12 amino acids long. Germline assignment: CDR1 SQVTM and CDR2 ANQGSEA. V shed 3 bases and J shed 5 bases, with 10 bases lying between them. The DNA of the CDR3 is TGCAGCGTTGACAGGGGAGGGACTGAAGCTTTCTTT. This encodes CSVDRGGTEAFF.

This clonotype was seen only a few times. J is TRBJ2-7 and V is TRBV7-6; D is uncertain. V lost 4 bases to trimming and J lost 2 bases, with 21 bases between them. CDR3 size: 17 residues. The germline gives CDR1 SGHVS, CDR2 FNYEAQ. CDR3 in DNA: TGTGCCAGCAGCTCCTTCGGTCCCCTAGGAATACCCTACGAGCAGTACTTC. It specifies CASSSFGPLGIPYEQYF.

This clonotype has more than one count but fewer than ten. This chain joins TRBV28 and TRBJ2-7; 8 bases align to TRBD2. Germline V gene data show CDR1 as MDHEN and CDR2 as SYDVKM. V lost 8 bases to trimming and J lost 5 bases; unmatched junction nucleotides: 11. The CDR3 has 14 residues. Here the CDR3 reads CASQAQGLGDEQYF. In DNA, the CDR3 is TGTGCCAGCCAGGCACAGGGACTAGGTGACGAGCAGTACTTC.

The rearrangement joins TRBV4-1 to TRBJ1-5; D may be TRBD1 (6 bases). Trimming pared 2 bases from V and 4 bases from J, leaving 12 bases between. CDR3 size: 15 residues. Per germline, CDR1 MGHRA and CDR2 YSYEKL. CDR3 sequence reads: CASSQPDQGNQPQHF. In nucleotides, the CDR3 is TGCGCCAGCAGCCAACCCGATCAGGGGAATCAGCCCCAGCATTTT.

This clonotype was detected a few times. CDR3 sequence: CASSYSKGLAGYNEQFF. The CDR3 nucleotides are TGTGCCAGCAGTTACTCCAAGGGACTAGCGGGTTACAATGAGCAGTTCTTC. The chain links TRBV6-5 to TRBJ2-1; TRBD2 matches at 12 bases. The trim removed 0 bases at V and 4 bases at J, leaving 4 bases unmatched. This CDR3 has 17 residues. Germline CDR1 and CDR2: MNHEY and SVGAGI.

This clonotype has a handful of counts. The J gene is TRBJ2-5, the V gene TRBV27, with 8 positions matching TRBD2. Trimming removed 3 bases from V and 1 base from J; junction bases left unmatched: 4. The V gene's germline CDR1 is MNHEY and CDR2 SMNVEV (reference sequence). CDR3 size: 15 residues. CDR3 DNA sequence: TGTGCCAGCAGTTTGGGACTAGTCCCCCAAGAGACCCAGTACTTC. Translated, it gives CASSLGLVPQETQYF.

V and J are TRBV6-5 and TRBJ1-1; the D gene is possibly TRBD1 (5 bases). Germline V gene data show CDR1 as MNHEY and CDR2 as SVGAGI. The CDR3 length is 15 residues. Trimming stripped 4 bases from V and 5 bases from J, with 17 bases between. The CDR3 DNA sequence: TGTGCCAGCAGTTTCCGTGCAGGGCCGGGGACTGAAGCTTTCTTT. Translation: CASSFRAGPGTEAFF.

The chain combines TRBV6-6 with TRBJ2-1; 8 bases fit TRBD1. CDR1 and CDR2 (germline): MNHNY, SVGAGI (reference sequence). The V segment lost 8 bases and the J segment 2 bases; nucleotides outside the gene matches: 5. The CDR3 runs 14 residues. The CDR3 DNA is TGTGCCAGCTCTGGACAGGGAACCTACAATGAGCAGTTCTTC. Residues: CASSGQGTYNEQFF.

The chain links TRBV27 to TRBJ2-1; TRBD1 matches at 10 bases. The CDR3 length is 14 residues. V was clipped by 8 bases and J by 2 bases; unmatched bases: 3. Germline V lookup: CDR1 MNHEY, CDR2 SMNVEV (reference sequence). The CDR3 protein is CASAGTGAYNEQFF. The CDR3 DNA reads TGTGCCAGCGCAGGGACAGGGGCCTACAATGAGCAGTTCTTC.